Listed below are T cell receptor beta chains from one sample, sequenced in a study of blood T cell repertoires in COVID-19. Using immunoSEQ multiplex PCR, the repertoire was profiled, and TCRdb retains in-frame clones only, with some absent. The sample holds 50,000 to 80,000 clones, 88% seen once. Sample: peripheral blood. The receptors originated from a woman between 55 and 75 years old with COVID-19, enrolled during active disease. The CDR3 runs from the conserved cysteine through the conserved F or W. The order of the fields is D gene, V gene, J gene, clone size, CDR3 protein, CDR3 DNA. A D gene is named only where the DNA matches it firmly. The size of a clone is reported for some rows only, either as once, few or many, or as a class for expanded clones.

D gene: TRBD2; V gene: TRBV6-5; J gene: TRBJ2-3; clone size: -; CDR3 protein: CATFSGSTDTQYF; CDR3 DNA: TGTGCCACATTTAGCGGGAGCACAGATACGCAGTATTTT
D gene: -; V gene: TRBV2; J gene: TRBJ2-1; clone size: -; CDR3 protein: CASKQLAVSYNEQFF; CDR3 DNA: TGTGCCAGCAAGCAATTAGCGGTCTCCTACAATGAGCAGTTCTTC
D gene: -; V gene: TRBV30; J gene: TRBJ2-7; clone size: -; CDR3 protein: CAWTPGQGPYEQYF; CDR3 DNA: TGTGCCTGGACCCCGGGGCAGGGGCCCTACGAGCAGTACTTC
D gene: -; V gene: TRBV28; J gene: TRBJ1-2; clone size: -; CDR3 protein: CASSLSTGGYTF; CDR3 DNA: TGTGCCAGCAGTTTATCGACGGGTGGCTACACCTTC
D gene: -; V gene: TRBV6-2/TRBV6-3; J gene: TRBJ1-2; clone size: -; CDR3 protein: CASSYQDYGYTF; CDR3 DNA: TGTGCCAGCAGTTACCAGGACTATGGCTACACCTTC
D gene: -; V gene: TRBV19; J gene: TRBJ1-1; clone size: -; CDR3 protein: CASSNSGESTEAFF; CDR3 DNA: TGTGCCAGTAGTAATTCGGGGGAGAGCACTGAAGCTTTCTTT
D gene: TRBD1; V gene: TRBV25-1; J gene: TRBJ1-6; clone size: -; CDR3 protein: CASSWDRDDSPLHF; CDR3 DNA: TGTGCCAGCAGTTGGGACAGGGATGATTCACCCCTCCACTTT
D gene: -; V gene: TRBV21-1; J gene: TRBJ1-3; clone size: -; CDR3 protein: CASSTGTGEGDTIYF; CDR3 DNA: TGTGCCAGCAGTACGGGGACAGGGGAAGGAGACACCATATATTTT
D gene: -; V gene: TRBV3-1/TRBV3-2; J gene: TRBJ2-7; clone size: -; CDR3 protein: CASSQPWTSYEQYF; CDR3 DNA: TGTGCCAGCAGCCAACCTTGGACTTCCTACGAGCAGTACTTC
D gene: TRBD2; V gene: TRBV30; J gene: TRBJ2-1; clone size: -; CDR3 protein: CAWSRLAGAYNEQFF; CDR3 DNA: TGTGCCTGGAGTAGGCTAGCGGGAGCCTACAATGAGCAGTTCTTC
D gene: TRBD1; V gene: TRBV7-9; J gene: TRBJ1-5; clone size: few; CDR3 protein: CASSQGAGDYQPQHF; CDR3 DNA: TGTGCCAGCAGCCAGGGGGCCGGGGATTATCAGCCCCAGCATTTT
D gene: TRBD1; V gene: TRBV11-2; J gene: TRBJ2-1; clone size: -; CDR3 protein: CASSFPTGEDEQFF; CDR3 DNA: TGTGCCAGCAGCTTTCCGACAGGGGAGGATGAGCAGTTCTTC
D gene: -; V gene: TRBV9; J gene: TRBJ1-1; clone size: -; CDR3 protein: CASSVRMGGPNTEAFF; CDR3 DNA: TGTGCCAGCAGCGTACGGATGGGAGGGCCGAACACTGAAGCTTTCTTT
D gene: -; V gene: TRBV5-4; J gene: TRBJ1-2; clone size: -; CDR3 protein: CASSLDTYGYTF; CDR3 DNA: TGTGCCAGCAGCTTGGACACCTATGGCTACACCTTC
D gene: -; V gene: TRBV28; J gene: TRBJ2-1; clone size: -; CDR3 protein: CASGADRNEQFF; CDR3 DNA: TGTGCCAGCGGGGCGGACCGCAATGAGCAGTTCTTC
D gene: -; V gene: TRBV6-2/TRBV6-3; J gene: TRBJ1-5; clone size: -; CDR3 protein: CASSFQGGNQPQHF; CDR3 DNA: TGTGCCAGCAGTTTTCAGGGTGGCAATCAGCCCCAGCATTTT
D gene: -; V gene: TRBV7-2; J gene: TRBJ2-7; clone size: -; CDR3 protein: CASSLELGPSYEQYF; CDR3 DNA: TGTGCCAGCAGCTTAGAGTTGGGCCCATCCTACGAGCAGTACTTC